A single sample gave rise to the 10 T cell receptor beta chains below, sequenced in a study of graft-versus-host responses after intestinal transplantation (dated by TCRdb to the early 2020s). This specimen's time point label, per the study, means: cells obtained before transplantation from donor or recipient. In mixed lymphocyte reactions, around 200,000 CFSE-labeled pre-transplant responders were plated with around 200,000 irradiated violet-dye-labeled stimulators and cultured for less than seven days. The library was produced with the immunoSEQ multiplex PCR assay. As stored in TCRdb, this immuneACCESS dataset retains in-frame rearrangements with V and J assigned. A fraction of the clones does not appear; measured against another copy, unresolved V genes explain less than half of the discrepancy, and the remainder lacks a known reason. The sample table shows about 21,000 clones, and 30% to 40% are seen once. The top ten clonotypes cover roughly 8.4% of the sample.

Specimen: alloreactive CD8+ T cells from a mixed lymphocyte reaction culture, collected before intestinal transplant. The meaning of the sample's cell subset or site label: CFSE-low proliferating T cells sorted from roughly six-day pre-transplant mixed lymphocyte reaction (GvH or HvG direction). Receptors originate from a human patient who received an intestinal transplant.

The rearrangement joins TRBV6-6 to TRBJ2-3; 10 nucleotides line up with TRBD1. From germline, CDR1 is MNHNY and CDR2 SVGAGI (reference sequence). The CDR3 has 16 amino acids. The ends lost 0 bases at V and 0 bases at J; junction bases unmatched: 0. The CDR3 DNA sequence: TGTGCCAGCAGTTACTCGGACAGGGGGAGCACAGATACGCAGTATTTT. This codes for CASSYSDRGSTDTQYF.

This chain connects TRBV7-6 to TRBJ1-1; D is unresolved. CDR1 is SGHVS, CDR2 FNYEAQ, per germline. V lost 3 bases and J lost 3, with 8 bases in between. This CDR3 has 13 amino acids. The CDR3 nucleotides read TGTGCCAGCAGCTTGGGCGGGGACACTGAAGCTTTCTTT. Its translation: CASSLGGDTEAFF. The whole variable domain, filled in from reference TRBV7-6 and TRBJ1-1, reads GAGVSQSPRYKVTKRGQDVALRCDPISGHVSLYWYRQALGQGPEFLTYFNYEAQQDKSGLPNDRFSAERPEGSISTLTIQRTEQRDSAMYRCASSLGGDTEAFFGQGTRLTVV.

This sequence joins TRBV4-2 and TRBJ2-5, with 14 bases that match TRBD2. This CDR3 spans 19 amino acids. The V gene's germline CDR1 is LGHNA and CDR2 YNFKEQ. Unmatched junction bases numbered 16, after V lost 5 bases and J lost 5 bases. This chain's CDR3 is CASSLAGLAGGGYLETQYF. CDR3 sequence (DNA): TGTGCCAGCAGCTTGGCCGGACTAGCGGGGGGCGGGTATCTGGAGACCCAGTACTTC.

V gene TRBV6-6 combines with J gene TRBJ2-1; no reliable D call. CDR3 size: 12 residues. Germline-derived CDR1 and CDR2 are MNHNY and SVGAGI (reference sequence). V was pared by 0 bases and J by 10 bases, with 7 bases between. The CDR3 reads CASSYSGEEQFF. CDR3 sequence (DNA): TGTGCCAGCAGTTACTCTGGCGAAGAGCAGTTCTTC.

This clone was observed a handful of times. The junction departs from the called germline gene at one end, perhaps through a read error. V usage is TRBV11-2 and J usage is TRBJ2-7; 10 positions match TRBD1. The CDR3 totals 14 residues. Germline V gene data show CDR1 as SGHAT and CDR2 as FQNNGV. CDR3 residues: CASSLGQGAYEQYF. In DNA, the CDR3 is TGTGCCAGCAGCTTAGGACAGGGGGCCTACGAACAGTACTTC. Together with reference TRBV11-2 and TRBJ2-7, the CDR3 gives the full variable domain: EAGVAQSPRYKIIEKRQSVAFWCNPISGHATLYWYQQILGQGPKLLIQFQNNGVVDDSQLPKDRFSAERLKGVDSTLKIQPAKLEDSAVYLCASSLGQGAYEQYFGPGTRLTVT.

The chain uses TRBV2 and TRBJ2-5; perhaps TRBD2 as D (6 bases). V lost 10 bases and J 9 bases, leaving 24 bases between the germline ends. This CDR3 spans 14 amino acids. In germline, CDR1 is SNHLY, CDR2 FYNNEI. The CDR3: CAILSRTTKSPQYF. CDR3 DNA sequence: TGTGCCATCCTGAGCAGGACTACGAAGAGCCCCCAGTACTTC.

This clone was seen a few times. V and J are TRBV27 and TRBJ2-2; D gene uncertain. CDR1 is MNHEY, CDR2 SMNVEV, per germline (reference sequence). Deletions cut 3 bases from V and 5 bases from J, with 10 bases between. The CDR3 spans 14 residues. CDR3 sequence: CASSFLSGTGELFF. CDR3 nucleotides: TGTGCCAGCAGTTTTCTGTCCGGGACCGGGGAGCTGTTTTTT.

About this clone itself: Other nucleotide sequences in the sample specify the same CDR3. This sequence joins TRBV6-6 and TRBJ1-1; D might be TRBD1 (6 bases). CDR3 length equals 15 residues. Germline values: CDR1 MNHNY, CDR2 SVGAGI (reference sequence). With 6 bases removed from V and 1 base from J, the gap between germline ends came to 15 bases. The CDR3 DNA reads TGTGCCAGCAGCTCCCACAGGGTTAGGAACACTGAAGCTTTCTTT. Residues: CASSSHRVRNTEAFF.

This clone turned up a few times. V is TRBV5-5 and J is TRBJ2-7, with 10 bases identical to TRBD2. Germline loops: CDR1 SGHKS, CDR2 YYEKEE (reference sequence). V was pared by 4 bases and J by 3 bases, with 10 bases of the junction left unmatched. The CDR3 is 16 amino acids. CDR3 coding DNA: TGTGCCAGCAGCCAGTTGGTGTGGACTAGCGGCTACGAGCAGTACTTC. Amino acid sequence: CASSQLVWTSGYEQYF.

This clone was detected only a few times. The V gene is TRBV9, the J gene TRBJ2-5; 7 bases align to TRBD1. Germline CDR1 reads SGDLS; CDR2 reads YYNGEE. The CDR3 extends over 15 amino acids. With 3 bases clipped from V and 4 bases from J, the junction kept 9 bases outside the gene matches. The DNA of the CDR3 is TGTGCCAGCAGCGAGACAGGGATCTTCGCAGAGACCCAGTACTTC. This sequence encodes CASSETGIFAETQYF.